These T cell receptor beta chains were read from a single sample in a study of cytomegalovirus exposure and HLA in healthy donors. Measured with immunoSEQ multiplex PCR; TCRdb has only the in-frame clones, and not every one. The table records some 99,000 clones, just under 70% of them present only once. The sequencing input was PBMCs. Every receptor here comes from a woman aged 70 to 79 in good health and CMV-seropositive. The CDR3 runs from the conserved cysteine through the conserved F or W. Each record gives: J gene, clone size, D gene, V gene, CDR3 DNA, CDR3 protein. The D gene is left open where the match is weak. Not all rows give a size; the values are once, few, many and, for expanded clones, a class.

J gene: TRBJ1-5; clone size: .; D gene: TRBD1; V gene: TRBV7-9; CDR3 DNA: TGTGCCAGCAGCTTAGCGTGGACAGGGGGCGGACAGCCCCAGCATTTT; CDR3 protein: CASSLAWTGGGQPQHF
J gene: TRBJ1-1; clone size: .; D gene: .; V gene: TRBV30; CDR3 DNA: TGTGCCTGGAGGGGGCTTCGGGACACTGAAGCTTTCTTT; CDR3 protein: CAWRGLRDTEAFF
J gene: TRBJ1-1; clone size: .; D gene: .; V gene: TRBV2; CDR3 DNA: TGTGCCAGCAGCCTTGAGGGGGAGCTGAACACTGAAGCTTTCTTT; CDR3 protein: CASSLEGELNTEAFF
J gene: TRBJ2-5; clone size: .; D gene: .; V gene: TRBV4-1; CDR3 DNA: TGCGCCAGCAGCCAAACGGGTCACCAAGAGACCCAGTACTTC; CDR3 protein: CASSQTGHQETQYF
J gene: TRBJ2-1; clone size: few; D gene: TRBD1; V gene: TRBV5-4; CDR3 DNA: TGTGCCAGCAGCCCGCAAGAGGCGGGACAGGGGAAGTTCTTC; CDR3 protein: CASSPQEAGQGKFF
J gene: TRBJ1-1; clone size: .; D gene: TRBD1; V gene: TRBV19; CDR3 DNA: TGTGCCAGTAGTATCCCAGGGGGGAACACTGAAGCTTTCTTT; CDR3 protein: CASSIPGGNTEAFF
J gene: TRBJ1-2; clone size: .; D gene: .; V gene: TRBV10-3; CDR3 DNA: TGTGCCATCAGTGAGTCGACCGACAGGCAGTGGGGCTACACCTTC; CDR3 protein: CAISESTDRQWGYTF
J gene: TRBJ2-3; clone size: .; D gene: .; V gene: TRBV2; CDR3 DNA: TGTGCCAGCAGTGAAAGGGGCGGGGCAGATACGCAGTATTTT; CDR3 protein: CASSERGGADTQYF
J gene: TRBJ1-5; clone size: .; D gene: .; V gene: TRBV2; CDR3 DNA: TGTGCCAGCAGTGGATACAGACAGCCCCAGCATTTT; CDR3 protein: CASSGYRQPQHF
J gene: TRBJ1-5; clone size: few; D gene: .; V gene: TRBV18; CDR3 DNA: TGTGCCAGCTCACCAATCGAGGCGATCAATCAGCCCCAGCATTTT; CDR3 protein: CASSPIEAINQPQHF
J gene: TRBJ1-1; clone size: once; D gene: .; V gene: TRBV6-5; CDR3 DNA: TGTGCCAGCAGTTACTCCCGAGGGAACACTGAAGCTTTCTTT; CDR3 protein: CASSYSRGNTEAFF
J gene: TRBJ2-5; clone size: .; D gene: TRBD2; V gene: TRBV12-5; CDR3 DNA: TGTGCTAGTGGTTCGAGACTGGCGGGGGAGGGACTTAGCCGAGAGCAGACCCAGTACTTC; CDR3 protein: CASGSRLAGEGLSREQTQYF
J gene: TRBJ2-7; clone size: .; D gene: TRBD1; V gene: TRBV7-9; CDR3 DNA: TGTGCCAGCAGCCAAGTTGGACAGGGCTCCTACGAGCAGTACTTC; CDR3 protein: CASSQVGQGSYEQYF
J gene: TRBJ1-2; clone size: .; D gene: TRBD1; V gene: TRBV6-5; CDR3 DNA: TGTGCCAGCAGTCAACCGGGACAGGGTACGGGCTACACCTTC; CDR3 protein: CASSQPGQGTGYTF
J gene: TRBJ1-2; clone size: .; D gene: .; V gene: TRBV7-2; CDR3 DNA: TGTGCCAGCAGCTTGATTGACAGGCGCTATGGCTACACCTTC; CDR3 protein: CASSLIDRRYGYTF
J gene: TRBJ1-5; clone size: .; D gene: TRBD1; V gene: TRBV7-3; CDR3 DNA: TGTGCCAGCAGCTTAAATTCTGACAGGGGGCTTTATCAGCCCCAGCATTTT; CDR3 protein: CASSLNSDRGLYQPQHF
J gene: TRBJ1-2; clone size: .; D gene: .; V gene: TRBV20-1; CDR3 DNA: TGCAGTGCTTCCACCTACTTCGGCTACACCTTC; CDR3 protein: CSASTYFGYTF
J gene: TRBJ1-2; clone size: .; D gene: .; V gene: TRBV10-3; CDR3 DNA: TGTGCCATCAGTGAGTCTGACACCACTAACTATGGCTACACCTTC; CDR3 protein: CAISESDTTNYGYTF
J gene: TRBJ1-2; clone size: .; D gene: .; V gene: TRBV7-2; CDR3 DNA: TGTGCCAGCAGCTTAGGGCGGCTCTATGGCTACACCTTC; CDR3 protein: CASSLGRLYGYTF
J gene: TRBJ2-3; clone size: .; D gene: TRBD2; V gene: TRBV9; CDR3 DNA: TGTGCCAGCAGCGTAGATACTAGCGGAACAGATACGCAGTATTTT; CDR3 protein: CASSVDTSGTDTQYF
J gene: TRBJ2-2; clone size: .; D gene: TRBD2; V gene: TRBV29-1; CDR3 DNA: TGCAGCGCCCGAGCGGGGGGGCACACCGGGGAGCTGTTTTTT; CDR3 protein: CSARAGGHTGELFF
J gene: TRBJ2-2; clone size: .; D gene: .; V gene: TRBV7-9; CDR3 DNA: TGTGCCAGCAGCCCCCAGGGGTTGGCCGGGGAGCTGTTTTTT; CDR3 protein: CASSPQGLAGELFF
J gene: TRBJ2-1; clone size: .; D gene: TRBD2; V gene: TRBV10-1; CDR3 DNA: TGCGCCAGCAGTGAAATGGGTAGCGGGGACGATGAGCAGTTCTTC; CDR3 protein: CASSEMGSGDDEQFF
J gene: TRBJ2-1; clone size: few; D gene: TRBD2; V gene: TRBV7-2; CDR3 DNA: TGTGCCAGCAGCTACGGGACTAGCGGGGGGAATGAGCAGTTCTTC; CDR3 protein: CASSYGTSGGNEQFF
J gene: TRBJ2-5; clone size: once; D gene: TRBD1; V gene: TRBV6-1; CDR3 DNA: TGTGCCAGCAGTGTGGCAGGGGGCTGGCAAGAGACCCAGTACTTC; CDR3 protein: CASSVAGGWQETQYF
J gene: TRBJ2-7; clone size: .; D gene: TRBD2; V gene: TRBV2; CDR3 DNA: TGTGCCAGCAGTGAATGGTTAGCGGGGGGTGAGCAGTACTTC; CDR3 protein: CASSEWLAGGEQYF
J gene: TRBJ1-5; clone size: .; D gene: TRBD1; V gene: TRBV7-9; CDR3 DNA: TGTGCCAGCAGCTTAGGACAGGGGCAGTCCCAGCATTTT; CDR3 protein: CASSLGQGQSQHF
J gene: TRBJ1-4; clone size: .; D gene: .; V gene: TRBV5-1; CDR3 DNA: TGCGCCAGCAGGGATACAGGTGAAAAACTGTTTTTT; CDR3 protein: CASRDTGEKLFF
J gene: TRBJ1-4; clone size: .; D gene: TRBD1; V gene: TRBV4-2; CDR3 DNA: TGTGCCAGCAGCCAAACCGGGACAGGGAGCGAAAAACTGTTTTTT; CDR3 protein: CASSQTGTGSEKLFF
J gene: TRBJ2-5; clone size: .; D gene: TRBD2; V gene: TRBV6-4; CDR3 DNA: TGTGCCAGCAGTGACTGGAGCGGGGCAAAAGAGACCCAGTACTTC; CDR3 protein: CASSDWSGAKETQYF
J gene: TRBJ1-5; clone size: once; D gene: .; V gene: TRBV21-1; CDR3 DNA: TGTGCCAGCAGCGCTCGACAGGGGGCTATGACTCAGCCCCAGCATTTT; CDR3 protein: CASSARQGAMTQPQHF
J gene: TRBJ1-4; clone size: .; D gene: TRBD1; V gene: TRBV19; CDR3 DNA: TGTGCCGCCCGACAGGGGTGGGATGAAAAACTGTTTTTT; CDR3 protein: CAARQGWDEKLFF
J gene: TRBJ2-7; clone size: .; D gene: TRBD2; V gene: TRBV4-2; CDR3 DNA: TGTGCCAGCAGCCAAGAGTATGGCGGGGGACCATACTACGAGCAGTACTTC; CDR3 protein: CASSQEYGGGPYYEQYF
J gene: TRBJ1-3; clone size: few; D gene: .; V gene: TRBV15; CDR3 DNA: TGTGCCACCAGCAGAGCTCCACTTGGAAACACCATATATTTT; CDR3 protein: CATSRAPLGNTIYF
J gene: TRBJ2-2; clone size: few; D gene: .; V gene: TRBV29-1; CDR3 DNA: TGCAGCGTATACACATTTGGGGGGACCGGGGAGCTGTTTTTT; CDR3 protein: CSVYTFGGTGELFF
J gene: TRBJ1-2; clone size: .; D gene: .; V gene: TRBV7-6; CDR3 DNA: TGTGCCAGCAGCTTTTCGACAGGCCCCCCTGACTATGGCTACACCTTC; CDR3 protein: CASSFSTGPPDYGYTF